The T cell receptor beta chain under discussion was sequenced for a study of CD8 T cells in Susac syndrome (dated by TCRdb to about 2019). With respect to the entire study: Whether CD8+ T cell activation and differentiation in Susac syndrome was antigen driven was tested using repertoire sequencing. The study compared CD8+ T cell repertoire clonality among 12 healthy donors, roughly 14 Susac syndrome patients and fewer than 19 multiple sclerosis patients. Study-wide findings and limitations: The study acknowledged that relatively few individuals were included in the TCR sequencing and HLA analysis.

RNA was extracted using the RNeasy kit, and about 0.45 to 1 microgram was reverse transcribed with random hexamers. The immunoSEQ multiplex PCR assay, which covers 54 Vbeta and 13 Jbeta segments, was used to amplify TCR beta CDR3 regions. To correct PCR amplification bias, a synthetic template baseline was used for both primer optimization and computational correction. The paper's data handling went like this. Reads were annotated to V, D and J genes per IMGT and analyzed with immunoSEQ Analyzer, keeping only productive sequences. To calculate clonality, Shannon entropy was normalized by log2 of the number of productive unique sequences and then subtracted from one. For each patient and control, public and private clones were evaluated within the 100 most prevalent clones. Susac-specific clones were defined as absent from healthy and MS cohorts, over a thousand published viral clones and other ImmuneACCESS disease sequences. TCRdb passed the public sequencing reads through fastp at Q25 and MiXCR, retaining productive beta sequences. Each record represents a unique CDR3 protein, reported with the most common genes and DNA among its rows. These V and J calls rely on TCRdb rather than the paper's analysis. Present in this sample are around 270,000 distinct CDR3 sequences, roughly 85% of which were seen just once. The biggest ten clones account for around 0.22% of the sample.

Of note for this clonotype: Its antigen is still unknown. Base-call qualities are not available, and no considerably larger clone is one nucleotide away.

Inclusive of the bounding cysteine and phenylalanine, the CDR3 is 15 residues long. The read is trimmed to its CDR3 DNA, 45 bases read in frame from base 1. For CDR1 and CDR2, the germline V gene lists SGDLS and YYNGEE. Here V drops 3 bases and J drops 7 bases, and the junction holds 10 bases not matched to any gene. Peripheral blood CD8+ and CD4+ T cells from healthy donors, Susac syndrome patients and multiple sclerosis patients were profiled by high-throughput TCR beta sequencing. The multiple sclerosis controls were treatment-naive patients whose relapsing-remitting disease, either stable or active, fulfilled the revised McDonald criteria. Bulk CD8+ and CD4+ T cells were purified by magnetic negative isolation, while CD8+ TEMRA cells were enriched using FACS. Blood was collected in EDTA tubes and processed within 24 hours, with PBMCs isolated through density gradient centrifugation. PBMCs destined for TCR sequencing were cryopreserved in liquid nitrogen and later thawed in a 37 °C water bath. The sorted or isolated CD4+, CD8+ and CD8+ TEMRA cells had a purity of 90% or higher.

Sequenced: CD8+ T cells from PBMCs. This receptor was obtained from a human donor with multiple sclerosis. Rearrangement joined TRBV9 to TRBJ1-1; TRBD1 lines up with 9 middle nucleotides. Here is the DNA: TGTGCCAGCAGCGGCTCACAGGGGGCCCACCTTGAAGCTTTCTTT. Translated, it gives CASSGSQGAHLEAFF. Joined to the reference TRBV9 and TRBJ1-1 proteins, this CDR3 gives the full variable domain: DSGVTQTPKHLITATGQRVTLRCSPRSGDLSVYWYQQSLDQGLQFLIQYYNGEERAKGNILERFSAQQFPDLHSELNLSSLELGDSALYFCASSGSQGAHLEAFFGQGTRLTVV.